Listed below are T cell receptor beta chains from one sample, sequenced in a study of blood T cell repertoires in COVID-19. Sequencing was performed with immunoSEQ multiplex PCR; in TCRdb, only in-frame clones are kept and a portion is missing. The sample records fewer than 300,000 clones, 85% to 90% being singletons. Sequencing was carried out using peripheral blood. These receptors were obtained from a woman in her thirties or forties who had recovered from COVID-19. CDR3s include the opening cysteine and the closing phenylalanine or tryptophan. The D gene is left open where the match is weak. Rows may omit the clone size; those that give it use once, few, many or a size class.

clone_size: -; d_call: TRBD1; j_call: TRBJ1-2; v_call: TRBV15; cdr3_aa: CATTRDRGSYGYTF; cdr3_nt: TGTGCCACCACCCGGGACAGGGGTAGCTATGGCTACACCTTC
clone_size: -; d_call: -; j_call: TRBJ2-1; v_call: TRBV19; cdr3_aa: CASGPVRGIPNEQFF; cdr3_nt: TGTGCCAGTGGCCCGGTTCGCGGGATCCCCAATGAGCAGTTCTTC
clone_size: -; d_call: -; j_call: TRBJ1-5; v_call: TRBV6-2/TRBV6-3; cdr3_aa: CASSSSPVPPGPQHF; cdr3_nt: TGTGCCAGCAGTTCCTCCCCCGTCCCCCCCGGGCCCCAGCATTTT
clone_size: -; d_call: TRBD1; j_call: TRBJ1-6; v_call: TRBV6-1; cdr3_aa: CASSAPGQGLGNSPLHF; cdr3_nt: TGTGCCAGCAGTGCACCGGGACAGGGGTTAGGTAATTCACCCCTCCACTTT
clone_size: -; d_call: TRBD2; j_call: TRBJ2-7; v_call: TRBV5-6; cdr3_aa: CASSSTSGRSRYEQYF; cdr3_nt: TGTGCCAGCAGCTCGACTAGCGGGAGGTCGCGGTACGAGCAGTACTTC
clone_size: -; d_call: TRBD1; j_call: TRBJ1-1; v_call: TRBV5-1; cdr3_aa: CASSRDRGQNTEAFF; cdr3_nt: TGCGCCAGCAGTAGAGACAGGGGGCAGAACACTGAAGCTTTCTTT
clone_size: -; d_call: -; j_call: TRBJ2-4; v_call: TRBV30; cdr3_aa: CAWDPGARNIQYF; cdr3_nt: TGTGCCTGGGACCCAGGGGCCCGAAACATTCAGTACTTC
clone_size: -; d_call: TRBD2; j_call: TRBJ2-7; v_call: TRBV7-3; cdr3_aa: CASSLEGTSGRYEQYF; cdr3_nt: TGTGCCAGCAGCTTAGAAGGGACTAGCGGGAGGTACGAGCAGTACTTC
clone_size: -; d_call: TRBD1; j_call: TRBJ1-5; v_call: TRBV30; cdr3_aa: CAWSVPPNRGVGNQPQHF; cdr3_nt: TGTGCCTGGAGTGTACCCCCCAACAGGGGGGTCGGCAATCAGCCCCAGCATTTT
clone_size: once; d_call: -; j_call: TRBJ2-7; v_call: TRBV11-2; cdr3_aa: CASSSQGPWQYF; cdr3_nt: TGTGCCAGCAGCTCCCAGGGGCCATGGCAGTACTTC
clone_size: -; d_call: TRBD1; j_call: TRBJ2-3; v_call: TRBV24-1; cdr3_aa: CATSAWGDRGGGTQYF; cdr3_nt: TGTGCCACCAGTGCCTGGGGGGACAGGGGAGGAGGTACGCAGTATTTT
clone_size: -; d_call: TRBD2; j_call: TRBJ2-7; v_call: TRBV3-1/TRBV3-2; cdr3_aa: CASRGGLAHPYEQYF; cdr3_nt: TGTGCCAGTCGTGGGGGACTAGCCCATCCCTACGAGCAGTACTTC
clone_size: -; d_call: -; j_call: TRBJ2-7; v_call: TRBV25-1; cdr3_aa: CASSEQTAYEQYF; cdr3_nt: TGTGCCAGCAGTGAGCAGACAGCCTACGAGCAGTACTTC
clone_size: -; d_call: TRBD2; j_call: TRBJ2-7; v_call: TRBV19; cdr3_aa: CASSIGTRVYEQYF; cdr3_nt: TGTGCCAGTAGTATAGGGACTAGGGTCTACGAGCAGTACTTC
clone_size: -; d_call: -; j_call: TRBJ2-3; v_call: TRBV10-3; cdr3_aa: CAIRAGQTTDTQYF; cdr3_nt: TGTGCCATCAGGGCAGGGCAGACCACAGATACGCAGTATTTT
clone_size: -; d_call: TRBD2; j_call: TRBJ2-1; v_call: TRBV10-1; cdr3_aa: CASSESGWGTSGSGLSGEQFF; cdr3_nt: TGCGCCAGCAGTGAGTCGGGATGGGGAACTAGCGGGAGTGGACTGTCGGGTGAGCAGTTCTTC
clone_size: -; d_call: TRBD2; j_call: TRBJ2-4; v_call: TRBV4-1; cdr3_aa: CASSQSGGLAQQNIQYF; cdr3_nt: TGCGCCAGCAGCCAAAGTGGGGGACTAGCCCAACAAAACATTCAGTACTTC
clone_size: few; d_call: -; j_call: TRBJ1-2; v_call: TRBV4-1; cdr3_aa: CASSQDTSGVLGDYGYTF; cdr3_nt: TGCGCCAGCAGCCAAGATACCTCCGGGGTCCTCGGGGACTATGGCTACACCTTC
clone_size: -; d_call: TRBD2; j_call: TRBJ2-2; v_call: TRBV11-2; cdr3_aa: CASAREWGAGELFF; cdr3_nt: TGTGCCAGCGCGCGGGAGTGGGGGGCCGGGGAGCTGTTTTTT
clone_size: -; d_call: -; j_call: TRBJ1-5; v_call: TRBV4-3; cdr3_aa: CASSQDRGGPQPQHF; cdr3_nt: TGCGCCAGCAGCCAAGATCGGGGAGGGCCTCAGCCCCAGCATTTT
clone_size: -; d_call: -; j_call: TRBJ1-2; v_call: TRBV5-1; cdr3_aa: CASSLARAYGYTF; cdr3_nt: TGCGCCAGCAGCTTGGCCAGGGCCTATGGCTACACCTTC
clone_size: few; d_call: TRBD2; j_call: TRBJ2-5; v_call: TRBV30; cdr3_aa: CAWSGLGLAKETQYF; cdr3_nt: TGTGCCTGGAGCGGCCTGGGACTAGCCAAAGAGACCCAGTACTTC
clone_size: -; d_call: TRBD1; j_call: TRBJ2-5; v_call: TRBV19; cdr3_aa: CASSPQQGVGTQYF; cdr3_nt: TGTGCCAGTAGCCCACAACAGGGGGTGGGGACCCAGTACTTC
clone_size: -; d_call: -; j_call: TRBJ1-5; v_call: TRBV19; cdr3_aa: CASSPPAGPNQPQHF; cdr3_nt: TGTGCCAGTAGTCCCCCGGCGGGCCCAAATCAGCCCCAGCATTTT
clone_size: once; d_call: -; j_call: TRBJ2-1; v_call: TRBV5-5; cdr3_aa: CASSLAGAGYNEQFF; cdr3_nt: TGTGCCAGCAGCCTGGCGGGCGCGGGTTACAATGAGCAGTTCTTC
clone_size: -; d_call: -; j_call: TRBJ1-1; v_call: TRBV6-5; cdr3_aa: CASRAPEAFF; cdr3_nt: TGTGCCAGCAGGGCACCCGAAGCTTTCTTT
clone_size: -; d_call: TRBD1; j_call: TRBJ1-5; v_call: TRBV28; cdr3_aa: CASSPQTGGGNQPQHF; cdr3_nt: TGTGCCAGCAGTCCCCAGACAGGGGGGGGCAATCAGCCCCAGCATTTT
clone_size: -; d_call: TRBD1; j_call: TRBJ1-2; v_call: TRBV9; cdr3_aa: CASSLQGGSYGYTF; cdr3_nt: TGTGCCAGCAGCCTCCAGGGGGGCTCCTATGGCTACACCTTC
clone_size: many; d_call: TRBD1; j_call: TRBJ1-2; v_call: TRBV7-3; cdr3_aa: CASSLMGTARYNGYTF; cdr3_nt: TGTGCCAGCAGCTTAATGGGGACAGCGAGATACAATGGCTACACCTTC
clone_size: -; d_call: -; j_call: TRBJ2-7; v_call: TRBV11-2; cdr3_aa: CASSWDTGRLEQYF; cdr3_nt: TGTGCCAGCAGCTGGGACACCGGGCGGTTAGAGCAGTACTTC
clone_size: -; d_call: -; j_call: TRBJ1-1; v_call: TRBV7-2; cdr3_aa: CASSLALQGGEAFF; cdr3_nt: TGTGCCAGCAGCTTAGCGCTACAGGGTGGGGAAGCTTTCTTT
clone_size: once; d_call: -; j_call: TRBJ1-5; v_call: TRBV23-1; cdr3_aa: CASSPPRGHYQPQHF; cdr3_nt: TGCGCCAGCAGTCCCCCCAGGGGCCACTATCAGCCCCAGCATTTT
clone_size: -; d_call: -; j_call: TRBJ2-7; v_call: TRBV7-8; cdr3_aa: CASSLGSRETYEQYF; cdr3_nt: TGTGCCAGCAGCTTAGGTAGCAGAGAGACCTACGAGCAGTACTTC
clone_size: -; d_call: -; j_call: TRBJ2-4; v_call: TRBV11-2; cdr3_aa: CASSLDRKNIQYF; cdr3_nt: TGTGCCAGCAGCTTAGATCGGAAAAACATTCAGTACTTC
clone_size: -; d_call: TRBD2; j_call: TRBJ2-1; v_call: TRBV19; cdr3_aa: CASSILLAATYNEQFF; cdr3_nt: TGTGCCAGTAGTATTTTACTAGCGGCGACGTACAATGAGCAGTTCTTC
clone_size: -; d_call: -; j_call: TRBJ2-1; v_call: TRBV27; cdr3_aa: CASTPRLGAGEQFF; cdr3_nt: TGTGCCAGCACCCCCCGACTCGGTGCGGGGGAGCAGTTCTTC
clone_size: -; d_call: -; j_call: TRBJ2-3; v_call: TRBV6-4; cdr3_aa: CASSDSRDTDTQYF; cdr3_nt: TGTGCCAGCAGTGACTCCAGGGACACAGATACGCAGTATTTT
clone_size: -; d_call: -; j_call: TRBJ1-3; v_call: TRBV9; cdr3_aa: CASARATGNTIYF; cdr3_nt: TGTGCCAGCGCGCGGGCCACTGGAAACACCATATATTTT
clone_size: -; d_call: TRBD2; j_call: TRBJ2-4; v_call: TRBV6-2/TRBV6-3; cdr3_aa: CASSYPTWVAGGFAKNIQYF; cdr3_nt: TGTGCCAGCAGTTACCCCACGTGGGTAGCGGGAGGCTTCGCCAAAAACATTCAGTACTTC
clone_size: -; d_call: TRBD2; j_call: TRBJ2-3; v_call: TRBV9; cdr3_aa: CASSVVGLAAPRDTQYF; cdr3_nt: TGTGCCAGCAGCGTAGTGGGACTAGCGGCGCCCCGGGATACGCAGTATTTT
clone_size: -; d_call: TRBD1; j_call: TRBJ1-1; v_call: TRBV2; cdr3_aa: CASSQGVNTEAFF; cdr3_nt: TGTGCCAGCAGTCAGGGGGTGAACACTGAAGCTTTCTTT
clone_size: few; d_call: -; j_call: TRBJ1-1; v_call: TRBV5-1; cdr3_aa: CASSLAQNTEAFF; cdr3_nt: TGCGCCAGCAGCTTGGCCCAGAACACTGAAGCTTTCTTT
clone_size: -; d_call: -; j_call: TRBJ2-7; v_call: TRBV6-5; cdr3_aa: CASRLDTIYEQYF; cdr3_nt: TGTGCCAGCAGACTCGACACCATCTACGAGCAGTACTTC
clone_size: -; d_call: -; j_call: TRBJ2-2; v_call: TRBV29-1; cdr3_aa: CSVGPGGATGELFF; cdr3_nt: TGCAGCGTTGGTCCTGGCGGGGCCACCGGGGAGCTGTTTTTT
clone_size: -; d_call: -; j_call: TRBJ1-1; v_call: TRBV19; cdr3_aa: CASSRERGVDTEAFF; cdr3_nt: TGTGCCAGTAGTAGAGAAAGGGGTGTAGACACTGAAGCTTTCTTT
clone_size: -; d_call: TRBD1; j_call: TRBJ1-2; v_call: TRBV28; cdr3_aa: CASSLWWQGESNYGYTF; cdr3_nt: TGTGCCAGCAGTTTGTGGTGGCAGGGGGAGTCCAACTATGGCTACACCTTC
clone_size: -; d_call: TRBD1; j_call: TRBJ1-3; v_call: TRBV11-2; cdr3_aa: CASSPQGAGAGNTIYF; cdr3_nt: TGTGCCAGCAGCCCCCAGGGGGCAGGGGCTGGAAACACCATATATTTT
clone_size: -; d_call: -; j_call: TRBJ2-1; v_call: TRBV6-6; cdr3_aa: CASSYGTAVSYNEQFF; cdr3_nt: TGTGCCAGCAGTTACGGTACAGCGGTCTCCTACAATGAGCAGTTCTTC
clone_size: -; d_call: TRBD2; j_call: TRBJ2-1; v_call: TRBV5-4; cdr3_aa: CASSPSGRPGSEQFF; cdr3_nt: TGTGCCAGCAGCCCTAGCGGGAGGCCGGGGAGTGAGCAGTTCTTC
clone_size: once; d_call: TRBD2; j_call: TRBJ2-5; v_call: TRBV11-2; cdr3_aa: CASRLGGLAGGETQYF; cdr3_nt: TGTGCCAGCAGGTTGGGGGGGCTAGCGGGAGGGGAGACCCAGTACTTC
clone_size: -; d_call: -; j_call: TRBJ2-1; v_call: TRBV7-9; cdr3_aa: CASSADPGRNEQFF; cdr3_nt: TGTGCCAGCAGCGCAGACCCGGGTCGGAATGAGCAGTTCTTC
clone_size: -; d_call: TRBD1; j_call: TRBJ1-2; v_call: TRBV7-6; cdr3_aa: CASSTRQGGDLGYTF; cdr3_nt: TGTGCCAGCAGCACCCGACAGGGCGGAGATCTTGGCTACACCTTC
clone_size: -; d_call: -; j_call: TRBJ2-5; v_call: TRBV30; cdr3_aa: CAWNKRLVETQYF; cdr3_nt: TGTGCCTGGAATAAGCGGCTAGTGGAGACCCAGTACTTC
clone_size: -; d_call: -; j_call: TRBJ1-2; v_call: TRBV5-6; cdr3_aa: CASSGLALLNYGYTF; cdr3_nt: TGTGCCAGCAGCGGACTTGCCCTACTTAACTATGGCTACACCTTC
clone_size: once; d_call: TRBD1; j_call: TRBJ1-2; v_call: TRBV29-1; cdr3_aa: CSVGQGSSSNYGYTF; cdr3_nt: TGCAGCGTGGGACAGGGGAGTTCTTCTAACTATGGCTACACCTTC
clone_size: -; d_call: TRBD1; j_call: TRBJ2-7; v_call: TRBV6-5; cdr3_aa: CASGQEWGPYEQYF; cdr3_nt: TGTGCCAGCGGACAGGAGTGGGGCCCCTACGAGCAGTACTTC
clone_size: -; d_call: -; j_call: TRBJ1-1; v_call: TRBV27; cdr3_aa: CASSLGSGGNTEAFF; cdr3_nt: TGTGCCAGCAGTTTAGGGTCGGGGGGGAACACTGAAGCTTTCTTT
clone_size: -; d_call: TRBD1; j_call: TRBJ2-2; v_call: TRBV11-3; cdr3_aa: CASSSGQGLRNTGELFF; cdr3_nt: TGTGCCAGCAGCTCAGGACAGGGGCTTAGGAACACCGGGGAGCTGTTTTTT